These 32 T cell receptor beta chains came from one sample sequenced in a study of shared clonotypes between healthy human individuals. Repertoires were generated with immunoSEQ multiplex PCR, while TCRdb's copy carries only in-frame clones and drops some. The sample has roughly 2 million clones; over 85% are singletons. In the naive CD8 group, cells lacked CD45RO and were positively selected for CCR7, so terminally differentiated effector memory CD45RA+ cells were left out. Sample: naive CD8+ T cells sorted from blood. These receptors were obtained from a man aged 18-30 years in good health.

V is TRBV5-6 and J is TRBJ2-3, with a possible D match to TRBD1 (6 bases). V dropped 6 bases and J dropped 4 bases, with 12 bases sitting between them. The CDR3 spans 13 residues. Per germline, CDR1 SGHDT and CDR2 YYEEEE. This CDR3 reads CASTLTGSDTQYF. The CDR3 DNA follows: TGTGCCAGCACACTAACAGGGTCAGATACGCAGTATTTT.

This clone was found once. In DNA, the CDR3 is TGTGCCAGCAGCTCGCGGGAGACCCGTCCTTTGCGGAGCAATGAGCAGTTCTTC. Translated: CASSSRETRPLRSNEQFF. The genes are TRBV7-2 and TRBJ2-1, with 7 bases that match TRBD2. The CDR3 runs to 18 residues. The junction had 18 bases not matched to a gene; V was cut back by 4 bases and J by 6 bases. Germline CDR1 is SGHTA and CDR2 is FQGNSA.

Note on this clone: This may stem from a read error, because a much larger clone lies one nucleotide away. V is TRBV7-8 and J is TRBJ1-5; D ambiguous. The germline CDR1 and CDR2 sequences are SGHVS and FQNEAQ. This CDR3 has 12 amino acids. V shed 2 bases and J shed 1 base, with 0 bases lying between them. The CDR3 spells CASSLSNQPQHF. CDR3 bases: TGTGCCAGCAGCTTAAGCAATCAGCCCCAGCATTTT.

This sequence joins TRBV28 and TRBJ1-4; D ambiguous. Trimming pared 2 bases from V and 3 bases from J, leaving 7 bases between. Germline V lookup: CDR1 MDHEN, CDR2 SYDVKM. This CDR3 has 14 amino acids. The CDR3 bases are TGTGCCAGCAGTTTAGTACCGGCTAATGAAAAACTGTTTTTT. Protein: CASSLVPANEKLFF.

The chain carries TRBV29-1 and TRBJ2-3; D not resolved. The CDR3 has 14 residues. Per the germline V gene, CDR1 is SQVTM and CDR2 is ANQGSEA. The germline V and J ends were trimmed by 5 bases and 4 bases, with 16 bases remaining between them. CDR3 DNA: TGCAGCGTTTATAACTTGGTACGGGCAGATACGCAGTATTTT. It codes for CSVYNLVRADTQYF.

This chain links TRBV6-1 with TRBJ1-4; 8 bases agree with TRBD1. Germline V CDR1 and CDR2: MNHNS, SASEGT. CDR3 length equals 15 residues. Unmatched junction bases numbered 5, after V lost 4 bases and J lost 4 bases. CDR3: CASSGPDRDNEKLFF. In DNA form, the CDR3 reads TGTGCCAGCAGTGGGCCGGACAGGGATAATGAAAAACTGTTTTTT.

A remark on this clone: The same CDR3 arises from other DNA sequences in this sample as well. V is TRBV7-9 and J is TRBJ2-7; TRBD2 might be the D (5 bases). The CDR3 is made up of 12 amino acids. Trimming pared 5 bases from V and 4 bases from J, leaving 9 bases between. The V gene's germline CDR1 is SEHNR and CDR2 FQNEAQ (reference sequence). CDR3 protein: CASSVDSYEQYF. The CDR3 nucleotides are TGTGCCAGCAGCGTGGACTCGTACGAGCAGTACTTC.

The chain uses TRBV5-6 and TRBJ2-7, with TRBD1 matching 9 bases. The CDR3 contains 15 residues. J lost 5 bases, V lost 3 bases, and 9 bases had no gene match. Germline V lookup: CDR1 SGHDT, CDR2 YYEEEE. CDR3 loop: CASSSLRQGEDEQYF. The CDR3 DNA reads as TGTGCCAGCAGCTCTCTCCGACAGGGGGAGGACGAGCAGTACTTC.

Of note for this clone: This same CDR3 is encoded by further DNA sequences in the sample. This chain joins TRBV28 and TRBJ2-5; no clear D gene. The CDR3 spans 13 residues. The V end lost 3 bases, the J end lost 2 bases, and 7 bases lay between the germline ends. Germline V gene sequence: CDR1 MDHEN, CDR2 SYDVKM. The DNA for the CDR3 is TGTGCCAGCAGTTTTCACAGACAAGAGACCCAGTACTTC. Encoded protein: CASSFHRQETQYF.

The chain carries TRBV13 and TRBJ2-3; the D gene is possibly TRBD1 (6 bases). The CDR3 loop spans 15 amino acids. Germline V lookup: CDR1 PRHDT, CDR2 FYEKMQ (reference sequence). V lost 2 bases, J lost 4 bases, and 13 bases lay in between. CDR3: CASSLRQGLSDTQYF. CDR3 nucleotide sequence: TGTGCCAGCAGCTTACGGCAGGGGCTGTCAGATACGCAGTATTTT. Variable domain in full (rest from reference TRBV13 and TRBJ2-3): AAGVIQSPRHLIKEKRETATLKCYPIPRHDTVYWYQQGPGQDPQFLISFYEKMQSDKGSIPDRFSAQQFSDYHSELNMSSLELGDSALYFCASSLRQGLSDTQYFGPGTRLTVL.

The chain uses TRBV7-9 and TRBJ2-7, with TRBD1 matching 9 bases. CDR1 and CDR2 from the germline V gene are SEHNR and FQNEAQ (reference sequence). The CDR3 totals 14 residues. Unmatched junction bases numbered 6, after V lost 4 bases and J lost 5 bases. The CDR3 DNA reads TGTGCCAGCAGCTGGGGGACAGGGATCGACGAGCAGTACTTC. Translated: CASSWGTGIDEQYF.

J is TRBJ2-2 and V is TRBV9; D may be TRBD2 (5 bases). Germline V gene lookup returns CDR1 SGDLS and CDR2 YYNGEE. V lost 1 base to trimming and J lost 3 bases, with 13 bases between them. The CDR3 consists of 16 residues. For the CDR3, the DNA is TGTGCCAGCAGCGTATTAGCTCGAGCGGACACCGGGGAGCTGTTTTTT. Translating gives CASSVLARADTGELFF.

The chain uses TRBV28 and TRBJ2-7; D might be TRBD2 (6 bases). V shed 6 bases and J shed 3 bases, with 15 bases lying between them. The CDR3 covers 14 residues. The germline V gene has CDR1 MDHEN and CDR2 SYDVKM. The CDR3 here is CASSLGGSIYEQYF. The CDR3 DNA is TGTGCCAGCAGCCTGGGGGGAAGCATCTACGAGCAGTACTTC.

This sequence joins TRBV13 and TRBJ2-3; D uncertain. V was trimmed by 5 bases and J by 4 bases, leaving 10 bases between them. The CDR3 is 13 residues long. Germline lookup yields CDR1 PRHDT and CDR2 FYEKMQ (reference sequence). CDR3 amino acids: CASSPLRSDTQYF. As DNA, the CDR3 is TGTGCCAGCAGCCCCCTTCGTTCAGATACGCAGTATTTT.

J is TRBJ2-2 and V is TRBV12-5, with D hard to call. CDR1 and CDR2 (germline): LGHNT, FRNRAP. Trimming took off 0 bases at V and 0 bases at J, with 5 bases between the two ends. The CDR3 covers 15 residues. The CDR3 here is CASGLVISNTGELFF. Written as DNA, the CDR3 is TGTGCTAGTGGTTTGGTAATTTCGAACACCGGGGAGCTGTTTTTT.

The chain has TRBV30 and TRBJ2-3; a possible D gene is TRBD2 (6 bases). CDR1 is GTSNPN and CDR2 is SVGIG in the germline V gene (reference sequence). V was cut by 5 bases and J by 0 bases, with 15 bases left in between. The length of the CDR3 is 15 residues. The CDR3 coding sequence is TGTGCCTGGTCTTTGGGGGGATCAAGCACAGATACGCAGTATTTT. Residues: CAWSLGGSSTDTQYF.

The sample holds one count of this clone. The gene calls are TRBV6-5 and TRBJ2-7; 8 bases are a match to TRBD1. The CDR3 totals 12 residues. J gave up 6 bases and V 6 bases, and 4 bases lay outside the gene matches. Germline V gene sequence: CDR1 MNHEY, CDR2 SVGAGI. CDR3 coding DNA: TGTGCCAGCAGCACAGGGGGTCGCGAGCAGTACTTC. Its protein is CASSTGGREQYF.

The chain is built from TRBV5-4 and TRBJ2-1; the D gene is possibly TRBD2 (6 bases). Germline assignment: CDR1 SGHNT and CDR2 YYREEE (reference sequence). Between the trimmed V and J ends, which lost 0 bases and 6 bases, there was a span of 19 bases. CDR3 size: 17 residues. The CDR3 sequence is CASSLEGASAFPNEQFF. The CDR3 nucleotides are TGTGCCAGCAGCTTGGAAGGGGCTAGCGCATTCCCCAATGAGCAGTTCTTC.

This clone occurred once. The J gene is TRBJ2-1, the V gene TRBV2, with D perhaps matching TRBD1 (6 bases). The CDR3 loop spans 16 amino acids. Deletions cut 0 bases from V and 5 bases from J, with 14 bases between. Germline V gene sequence: CDR1 SNHLY, CDR2 FYNNEI. The DNA of the CDR3 is TGTGCCAGCAGTGAAGCGCAGGGGACCAGTAACAATGAGCAGTTCTTC. It encodes CASSEAQGTSNNEQFF.

This chain uses TRBV6-5 with TRBJ2-7; D is uncertain. The CDR3 is made up of 12 amino acids. Germline values: CDR1 MNHEY, CDR2 SVGAGI. V was pared by 4 bases and J by 6 bases, with 10 bases between. The CDR3 region is CASSFNRVEQYF. CDR3 sequence (DNA): TGTGCCAGCAGTTTCAATAGAGTCGAGCAGTACTTC.

This clone was seen only once. The chain couples TRBV30 to TRBJ2-5, with D unclear. CDR1 is GTSNPN, CDR2 SVGIG, per germline (reference sequence). This CDR3 contains 11 residues. V was clipped by 3 bases and J by 5 bases, with 7 bases between them. The CDR3: CAWRRLETQYF. CDR3 bases: TGTGCCTGGAGACGACTGGAGACCCAGTACTTC.

The CDR3: CATSRDGASNQPQHF. As DNA, the CDR3 is TGTGCCACCAGCAGAGATGGAGCTAGCAATCAGCCCCAGCATTTT. The gene calls are TRBV15 and TRBJ1-5, with D unresolved. The CDR3 spans 15 residues. V shed 0 bases and J shed 0 bases, with 6 bases lying between them. CDR1 and CDR2 from the germline V gene are LNHNV and YYDKDF (reference sequence).

Concerning this clone itself: Within the sample, other DNA sequences also encode this same CDR3. The chain combines TRBV9 with TRBJ2-7; 7 nucleotides agree with TRBD1. Losses at the gene ends were 2 bases for V and 0 bases for J; bases not matched to a gene: 2. Germline V gene sequence: CDR1 SGDLS, CDR2 YYNGEE. This CDR3 is 14 amino acids long. This chain's CDR3 is CASSVRDSSYEQYF. CDR3 nucleotides: TGTGCCAGCAGCGTCCGGGACAGCTCCTACGAGCAGTACTTC.

Worth noting for this clone: In the same sample, other DNA sequences code for this CDR3. The genes are TRBV27 and TRBJ2-2; D gene uncertain. V gave up 4 bases and J gave up 5 bases, with 5 bases separating them. CDR3 length equals 12 residues. Germline lookup yields CDR1 MNHEY and CDR2 SMNVEV (reference sequence). The DNA for the CDR3 is TGTGCCAGCAGTTGGTCGACCGGGGAGCTGTTTTTT. It is translated as CASSWSTGELFF.

The chain employs TRBV15 and TRBJ2-7; D is unclear. There are 14 residues in the CDR3. Trimming shortened V by 3 bases and J by 0 bases, and 9 bases separated the two germline ends. The germline V gene encodes CDR1 LNHNV and CDR2 YYDKDF (reference sequence). CDR3: CATSSVLLSYEQYF. Written as DNA, the CDR3 is TGTGCCACCAGCAGTGTCCTCCTCTCCTACGAGCAGTACTTC.

This rearrangement joins TRBV11-2 to TRBJ2-2; TRBD2 aligns across 10 bases. Trimming at V came to 6 bases and at J to 2 bases, leaving 9 bases not matched to a gene. Germline CDR1 and CDR2: SGHAT and FQNNGV. The CDR3 loop spans 17 amino acids. CDR3 DNA: TGTGCCAGCAGTACGACTAGCGGGTTGGGAAACACCGGGGAGCTGTTTTTT. Translation: CASSTTSGLGNTGELFF. The whole variable domain, remainder taken from reference TRBV11-2 and TRBJ2-2, is EAGVAQSPRYKIIEKRQSVAFWCNPISGHATLYWYQQILGQGPKLLIQFQNNGVVDDSQLPKDRFSAERLKGVDSTLKIQPAKLEDSAVYLCASSTTSGLGNTGELFFGEGSRLTVL.

CDR3 in amino acids: CASSFGQGLYGYTF. The CDR3 coding sequence is TGTGCCAGCAGTTTTGGACAGGGCCTATATGGCTACACCTTC. The V call is TRBV27, the J call TRBJ1-2, with 8 bases matching TRBD1. This CDR3 has 14 amino acids. The trim removed 3 bases at V and 5 bases at J, leaving 5 bases unmatched. Germline V gene sequence: CDR1 MNHEY, CDR2 SMNVEV (reference sequence).

The rearrangement links TRBV5-6 to TRBJ2-7; D may match TRBD1 or TRBD2 (6 bases each). CDR1 is SGHDT and CDR2 is YYEEEE in the germline V gene. This CDR3 comprises 14 residues. V was cut by 3 bases and J by 5 bases, with 15 bases left in between. The CDR3 region has the DNA TGTGCCAGCAGCTCAGGTTGGGGGGCAAACGAGCAGTACTTC. It is translated as CASSSGWGANEQYF.

The chain couples TRBV9 to TRBJ1-1; possible D gene TRBD1, 5 bases. The CDR3 length is 15 residues. Trimming stripped 0 bases from V and 5 bases from J, with 14 bases between. Germline V gives CDR1 SGDLS, CDR2 YYNGEE. This chain's CDR3 is CASSVAAGMGTEAFF. The CDR3 bases are TGTGCCAGCAGCGTAGCGGCAGGGATGGGGACTGAAGCTTTCTTT.

The J gene is TRBJ2-5, the V gene TRBV7-9; 7 bases line up with TRBD1. The germline V gene encodes CDR1 SEHNR and CDR2 FQNEAQ (reference sequence). The CDR3 is 17 residues long. Trimming at V came to 4 bases and at J to 2 bases, leaving 13 bases not matched to a gene. The CDR3: CASSSLPRDSVQETQYF. CDR3 bases: TGTGCCAGCAGCTCCTTGCCCCGGGACAGTGTTCAAGAGACCCAGTACTTC.

With respect to this clone: Other DNA sequences in this sample translate to the same CDR3. V usage is TRBV6-1 and J usage is TRBJ2-7, with 9 bases matching TRBD2. The CDR3 runs to 15 residues. The V segment lost 4 bases and the J segment 1 base; nucleotides outside the gene matches: 5. Germline V gene sequence: CDR1 MNHNS, CDR2 SASEGT. DNA for the CDR3: TGTGCCAGCAGTGCCGGGCTAGCGGGATCCTACGAGCAGTACTTC. It is translated as CASSAGLAGSYEQYF.

V is TRBV27 and J is TRBJ1-1, with D possibly being TRBD1 (5 bases). The CDR3 spans 13 residues. The germline gives CDR1 MNHEY, CDR2 SMNVEV (reference sequence). V was cut by 6 bases and J by 5 bases, with 13 bases left in between. The DNA of the CDR3 is TGTGCCAGCAGGTCTCCGGGGGGGACTGAAGCTTTCTTT. As protein: CASRSPGGTEAFF.